These T cell receptor beta chains were read from a single sample in a study of CD8 T cells in ankylosing spondylitis. TCRdb reanalysed the 5' RACE reads using MiXCR and keeps one entry per CDR3 protein. The sample carries about 160,000 distinct CDR3 sequences, approximately 9.9% recorded once. Input material: blood, either unsorted or a sorted T cell fraction (not recorded which). The receptors here all came from a female donor with ankylosing spondylitis or in good health (not recorded which). CDR3s include the opening cysteine and the closing phenylalanine or tryptophan. Fields, in order: CDR3 protein, V gene, clone size. The size entry is marked missing in some rows and otherwise reads once, few, many or a size class.

CDR3 protein: CSARGGRETQYF; V gene: TRBV20-1; clone size: .
CDR3 protein: CASSLIAAMNTEAFF; V gene: TRBV7-3; clone size: .
CDR3 protein: CASSLGPGGNEQFF; V gene: TRBV13; clone size: few
CDR3 protein: CASSPTGAGIEQYF; V gene: TRBV12-3/TRBV12-4; clone size: few
CDR3 protein: CASSLRQGPSYEQYF; V gene: TRBV11-3; clone size: .
CDR3 protein: CASRDSGRSSYEQYF; V gene: TRBV12-3/TRBV12-4; clone size: once
CDR3 protein: CASGRGYEQYF; V gene: TRBV10-2; clone size: .
CDR3 protein: CASSLFGRGRTDTQYF; V gene: TRBV11-2; clone size: many
CDR3 protein: CASTERNSRGAYEQYF; V gene: TRBV28; clone size: .
CDR3 protein: CTLAGTDTQYF; V gene: TRBV27; clone size: .
CDR3 protein: CASSPSDRGYEQYF; V gene: TRBV5-1; clone size: .
CDR3 protein: CATSSQRGSGELFF; V gene: TRBV15; clone size: .
CDR3 protein: CASSLVWGRNTGELFF; V gene: TRBV11-2; clone size: many
CDR3 protein: CASTTGLAGDYEQYF; V gene: TRBV4-2; clone size: many
CDR3 protein: CASDGRAGNTIYF; V gene: TRBV6-6; clone size: .
CDR3 protein: CASSLVAARGYGYTF; V gene: TRBV7-9; clone size: .
CDR3 protein: CSVREDSNEQFF; V gene: TRBV20-1; clone size: .
CDR3 protein: CSARNTGEWANIQYF; V gene: TRBV20-1; clone size: many
CDR3 protein: CASSYAATGELFF; V gene: TRBV6-2/TRBV6-3; clone size: .
CDR3 protein: CASSLGGGEKLFF; V gene: TRBV7-8; clone size: .
CDR3 protein: CASSLANPYEQYF; V gene: TRBV7-9; clone size: many
CDR3 protein: CASSLKETPYNEQFF; V gene: TRBV27; clone size: .
CDR3 protein: CSAGSTSDRYEQYF; V gene: TRBV20-1; clone size: few
CDR3 protein: CSSSPGLLGDYTF; V gene: TRBV12-3/TRBV12-4; clone size: few
CDR3 protein: CASSLRPTGQFF; V gene: TRBV12-3/TRBV12-4; clone size: many
CDR3 protein: CASFGGRGGYTF; V gene: TRBV12-3/TRBV12-4; clone size: few
CDR3 protein: CASSSGLRVEQFF; V gene: TRBV6-2/TRBV6-3; clone size: few
CDR3 protein: CASSRTAEAEAFF; V gene: TRBV7-6; clone size: few
CDR3 protein: CASSYPGVAGHNEQFF; V gene: TRBV6-2/TRBV6-3; clone size: .
CDR3 protein: CASSHFSGRAGNEQFF; V gene: TRBV3-1; clone size: .
CDR3 protein: CSVEDAGEQFF; V gene: TRBV29-1; clone size: many
CDR3 protein: CSAREGSGGYTF; V gene: TRBV20-1; clone size: many
CDR3 protein: CASIPDGLEGWKAFF; V gene: TRBV7-9; clone size: .
CDR3 protein: CASSWVRGNEQFF; V gene: TRBV6-5; clone size: .
CDR3 protein: CASSLWAGGLGDTEAFF; V gene: TRBV27; clone size: few
CDR3 protein: CASSLTSGRVSDTQYF; V gene: TRBV27; clone size: few
CDR3 protein: CASSRTQAVGSYTF; V gene: TRBV5-1; clone size: few
CDR3 protein: CASSPPGLSPAEQYF; V gene: TRBV5-5; clone size: .
CDR3 protein: CASSLRGFGDTEAFF; V gene: TRBV27; clone size: few
CDR3 protein: CSATTSGSPYNEQFF; V gene: TRBV20-1; clone size: few
CDR3 protein: CASSLMTGRGMYNEQFF; V gene: TRBV5-6; clone size: .
CDR3 protein: CASSFPGGGNQPQHF; V gene: TRBV6-5; clone size: many
CDR3 protein: CASSLAGTGYNEQFF; V gene: TRBV28; clone size: few
CDR3 protein: CASSNSGTGAEQYF; V gene: TRBV6-5; clone size: few
CDR3 protein: CASSLTGTDEQYF; V gene: TRBV12-3/TRBV12-4; clone size: many
CDR3 protein: CASSPGLAGGYEQFF; V gene: TRBV27; clone size: few
CDR3 protein: CASSQEAIASGETQYF; V gene: TRBV14; clone size: few
CDR3 protein: CATSDQVPYNEQFF; V gene: TRBV24-1; clone size: many
CDR3 protein: CASSFGRAYEQYF; V gene: TRBV28; clone size: .